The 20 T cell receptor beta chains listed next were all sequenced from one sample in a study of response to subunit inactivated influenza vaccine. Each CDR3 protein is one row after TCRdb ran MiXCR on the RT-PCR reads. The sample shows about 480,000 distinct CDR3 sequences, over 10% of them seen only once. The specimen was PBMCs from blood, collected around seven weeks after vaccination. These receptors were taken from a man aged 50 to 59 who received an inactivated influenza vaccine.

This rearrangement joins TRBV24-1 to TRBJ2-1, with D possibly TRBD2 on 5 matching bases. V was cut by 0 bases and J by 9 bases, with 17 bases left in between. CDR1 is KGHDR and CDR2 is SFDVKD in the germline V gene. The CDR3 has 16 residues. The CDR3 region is CATSDLRGVSVSEQFF. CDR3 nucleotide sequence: TGTGCCACCAGTGATTTGCGTGGGGTTAGCGTCAGTGAGCAGTTCTTC.

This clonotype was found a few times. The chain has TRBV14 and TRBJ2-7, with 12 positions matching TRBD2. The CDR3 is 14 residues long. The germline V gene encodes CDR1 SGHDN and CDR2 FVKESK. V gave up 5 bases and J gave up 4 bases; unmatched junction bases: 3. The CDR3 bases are TGTGCCAGCAGCTGGGGACTAGCGGGTTACGAGCAGTACTTC. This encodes CASSWGLAGYEQYF.

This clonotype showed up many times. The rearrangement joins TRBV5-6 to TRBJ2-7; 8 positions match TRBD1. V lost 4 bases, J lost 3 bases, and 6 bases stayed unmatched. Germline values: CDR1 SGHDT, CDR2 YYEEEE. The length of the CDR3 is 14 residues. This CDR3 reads CASSLGQVLYEQYF. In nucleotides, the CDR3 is TGTGCCAGCAGCCTGGGACAGGTACTCTACGAGCAGTACTTC.

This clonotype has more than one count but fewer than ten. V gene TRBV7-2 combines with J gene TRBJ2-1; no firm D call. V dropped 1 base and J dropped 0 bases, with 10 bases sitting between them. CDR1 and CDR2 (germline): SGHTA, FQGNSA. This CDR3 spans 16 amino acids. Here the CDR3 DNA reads TGTGCCAGCAGCTTAGTGGCAGCCCTCTCCTACAATGAGCAGTTCTTC. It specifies CASSLVAALSYNEQFF.

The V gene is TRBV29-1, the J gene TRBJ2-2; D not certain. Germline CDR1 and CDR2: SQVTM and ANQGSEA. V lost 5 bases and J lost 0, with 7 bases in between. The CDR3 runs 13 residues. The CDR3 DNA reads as TGCAGCGTTAGAACTGCGAACACCGGGGAGCTGTTTTTT. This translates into CSVRTANTGELFF.

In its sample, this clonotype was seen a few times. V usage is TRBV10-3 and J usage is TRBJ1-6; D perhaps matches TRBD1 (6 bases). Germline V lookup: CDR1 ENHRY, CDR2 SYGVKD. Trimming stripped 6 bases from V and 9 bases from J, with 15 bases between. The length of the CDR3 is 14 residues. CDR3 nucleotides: TGTGCCATCAGAGAAACAGGGATCGGTTCACCCCTCCACTTT. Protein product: CAIRETGIGSPLHF.

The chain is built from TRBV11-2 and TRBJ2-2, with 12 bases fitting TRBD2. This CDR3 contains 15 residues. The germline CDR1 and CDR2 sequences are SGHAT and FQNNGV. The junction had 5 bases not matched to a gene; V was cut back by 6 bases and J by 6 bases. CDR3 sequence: CASRRLAGVAGELFF. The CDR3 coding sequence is TGTGCCAGCAGAAGACTAGCGGGAGTTGCCGGGGAGCTGTTTTTT.

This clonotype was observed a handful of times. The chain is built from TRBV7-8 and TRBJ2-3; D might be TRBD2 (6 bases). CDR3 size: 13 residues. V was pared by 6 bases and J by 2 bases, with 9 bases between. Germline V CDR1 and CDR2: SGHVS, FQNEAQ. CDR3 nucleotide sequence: TGTGCCAGCAGGGGACTGTACACAGATACGCAGTATTTT. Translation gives CASRGLYTDTQYF.

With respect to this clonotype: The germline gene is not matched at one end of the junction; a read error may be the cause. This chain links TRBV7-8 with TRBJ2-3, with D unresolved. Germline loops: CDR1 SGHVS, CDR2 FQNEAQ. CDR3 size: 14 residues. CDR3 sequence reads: CTSSLVSQEDTQYF. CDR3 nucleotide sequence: TGTACCAGCAGCTTAGTTTCCCAGGAGGATACGCAGTATTTT.

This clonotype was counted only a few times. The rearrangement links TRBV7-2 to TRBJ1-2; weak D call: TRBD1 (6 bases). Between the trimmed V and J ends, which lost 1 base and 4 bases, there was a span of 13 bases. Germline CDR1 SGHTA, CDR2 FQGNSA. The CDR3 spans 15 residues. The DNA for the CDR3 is TGTGCCAGCAGCTTAGTCCCGGGGGCAGGCTATGGCTACACCTTC. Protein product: CASSLVPGAGYGYTF.

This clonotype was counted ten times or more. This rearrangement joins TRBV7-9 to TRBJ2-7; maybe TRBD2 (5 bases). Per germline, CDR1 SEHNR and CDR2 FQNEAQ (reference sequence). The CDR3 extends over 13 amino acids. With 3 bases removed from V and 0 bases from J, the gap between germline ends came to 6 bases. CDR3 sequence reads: CASSFRGSYEQYF. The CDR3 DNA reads TGTGCCAGCAGCTTCCGGGGCTCCTACGAGCAGTACTTC.

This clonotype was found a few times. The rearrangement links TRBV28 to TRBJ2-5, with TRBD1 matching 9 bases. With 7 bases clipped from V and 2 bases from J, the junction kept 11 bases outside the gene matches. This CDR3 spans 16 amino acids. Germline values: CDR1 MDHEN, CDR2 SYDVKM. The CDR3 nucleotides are TGTGCCAGCACCGTCCCGGGACAGGGTCTTCAAGAGACCCAGTACTTC. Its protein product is CASTVPGQGLQETQYF.

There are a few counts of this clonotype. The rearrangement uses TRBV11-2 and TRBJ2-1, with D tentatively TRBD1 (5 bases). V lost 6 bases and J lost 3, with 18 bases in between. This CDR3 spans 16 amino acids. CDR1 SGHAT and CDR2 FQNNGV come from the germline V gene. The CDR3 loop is CASSPNGQGGYNEQFF. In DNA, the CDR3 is TGTGCCAGCAGTCCTAATGGGCAGGGCGGCTACAATGAGCAGTTCTTC.

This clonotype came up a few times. CDR3 residues: CASSLLNSAGTDTQYF. The CDR3 region has the DNA TGTGCCAGCAGTTTATTAAATTCTGCGGGCACAGATACGCAGTATTTT. The chain couples TRBV27 to TRBJ2-3; D call uncertain. The germline CDR1 and CDR2 sequences are MNHEY and SMNVEV (reference sequence). This CDR3 has 16 residues. V was cut by 1 base and J by 1 base, with 12 bases left in between.

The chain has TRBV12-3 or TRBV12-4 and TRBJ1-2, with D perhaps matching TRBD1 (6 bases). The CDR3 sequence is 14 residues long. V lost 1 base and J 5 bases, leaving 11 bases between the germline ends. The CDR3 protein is CASSLGQALYGYTF. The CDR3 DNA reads TGTGCCAGCAGTTTAGGACAGGCACTTTATGGCTACACCTTC.

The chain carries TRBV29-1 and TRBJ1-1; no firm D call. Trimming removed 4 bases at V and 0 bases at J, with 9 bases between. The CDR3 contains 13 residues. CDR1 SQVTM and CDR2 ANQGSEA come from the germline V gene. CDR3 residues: CSVGVSVNTEAFF. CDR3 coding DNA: TGCAGCGTTGGGGTGTCGGTGAACACTGAAGCTTTCTTT.

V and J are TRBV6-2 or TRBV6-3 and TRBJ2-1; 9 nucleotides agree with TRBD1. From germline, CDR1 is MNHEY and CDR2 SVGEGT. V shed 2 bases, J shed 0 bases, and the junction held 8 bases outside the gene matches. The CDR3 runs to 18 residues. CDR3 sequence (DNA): TGTGCCAGCAGTTACGCGCCGGGACAGGGAAGCTCCTACAATGAGCAGTTCTTC. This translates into CASSYAPGQGSSYNEQFF.

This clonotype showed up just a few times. The CDR3 DNA sequence: TGCAGCGCCCTAGGTTGGGGGTATAACACTGAAGCTTTCTTT. This codes for CSALGWGYNTEAFF. The chain recombines TRBV29-1 with TRBJ1-1; D possibly corresponds to TRBD1 (5 bases). Looked up from germline, CDR1 is SQVTM and CDR2 is ANQGSEA. Trimming stripped 7 bases from V and 2 bases from J, with 17 bases between. This CDR3 has 14 amino acids.

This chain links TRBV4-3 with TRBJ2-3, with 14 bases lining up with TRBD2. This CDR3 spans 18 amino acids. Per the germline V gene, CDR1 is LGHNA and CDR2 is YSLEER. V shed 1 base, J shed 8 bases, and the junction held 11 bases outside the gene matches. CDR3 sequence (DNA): TGCGCCAGCAGCCAAGGGACTGGGACTAGCGGGAGTAAAGTTACGCAGTATTTT. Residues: CASSQGTGTSGSKVTQYF.

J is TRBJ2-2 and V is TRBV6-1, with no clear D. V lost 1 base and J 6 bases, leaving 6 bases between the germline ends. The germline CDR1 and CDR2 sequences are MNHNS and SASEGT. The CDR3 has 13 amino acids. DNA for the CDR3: TGTGCCAGCAGTGAAGGGTTGCCCGGGGAGCTGTTTTTT. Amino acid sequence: CASSEGLPGELFF.